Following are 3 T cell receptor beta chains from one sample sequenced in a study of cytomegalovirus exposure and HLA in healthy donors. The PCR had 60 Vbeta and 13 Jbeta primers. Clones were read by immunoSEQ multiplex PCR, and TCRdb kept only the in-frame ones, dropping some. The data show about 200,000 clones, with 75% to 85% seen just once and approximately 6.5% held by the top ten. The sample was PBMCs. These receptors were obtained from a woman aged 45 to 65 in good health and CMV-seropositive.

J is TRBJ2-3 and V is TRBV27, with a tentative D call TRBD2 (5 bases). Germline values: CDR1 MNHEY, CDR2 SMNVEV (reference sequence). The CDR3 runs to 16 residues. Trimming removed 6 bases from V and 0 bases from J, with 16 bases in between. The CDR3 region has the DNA TGTGCCAGCAGCCACGGGATTTCGACTAGCACAGATACGCAGTATTTT. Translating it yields CASSHGISTSTDTQYF.

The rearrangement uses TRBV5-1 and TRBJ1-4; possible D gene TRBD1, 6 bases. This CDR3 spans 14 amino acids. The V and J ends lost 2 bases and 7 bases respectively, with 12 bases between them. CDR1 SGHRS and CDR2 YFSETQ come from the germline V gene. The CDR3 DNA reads TGCGCCAGCAGCTTAGGGGGGGCTGGTGAAAAACTGTTTTTT. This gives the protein CASSLGGAGEKLFF.

The DNA of the CDR3 is TGCGCCAGCAGCTTCGGGGGGAGTGGCAATGAGCAGTTCTTC. Encoded protein: CASSFGGSGNEQFF. This sequence joins TRBV5-1 and TRBJ2-1; 7 nucleotides line up with TRBD2. The CDR3 is made up of 14 amino acids. Per germline, CDR1 SGHRS and CDR2 YFSETQ. V dropped 2 bases and J dropped 6; count of bases not matched to a gene: 5.